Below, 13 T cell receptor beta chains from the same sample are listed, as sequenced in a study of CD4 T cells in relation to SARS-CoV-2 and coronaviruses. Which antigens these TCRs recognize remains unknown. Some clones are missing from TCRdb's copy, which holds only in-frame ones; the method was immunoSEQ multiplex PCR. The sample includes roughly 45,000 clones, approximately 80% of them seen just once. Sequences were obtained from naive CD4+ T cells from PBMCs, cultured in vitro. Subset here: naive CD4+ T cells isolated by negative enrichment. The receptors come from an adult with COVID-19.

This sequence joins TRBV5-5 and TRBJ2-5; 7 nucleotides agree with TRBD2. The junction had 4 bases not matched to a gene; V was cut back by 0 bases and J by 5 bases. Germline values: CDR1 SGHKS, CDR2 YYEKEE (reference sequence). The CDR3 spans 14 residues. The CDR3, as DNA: TGTGCCAGCAGCTTGGCGGGGGGAGTGGAGACCCAGTACTTC. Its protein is CASSLAGGVETQYF. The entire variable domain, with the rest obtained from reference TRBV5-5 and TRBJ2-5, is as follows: DAGVTQSPTHLIKTRGQQVTLRCSPISGHKSVSWYQQVLGQGPQFIFQYYEKEERGRGNFPDRFSARQFPNYSSELNVNALLLGDSALYLCASSLAGGVETQYFGPGTRLLVL.

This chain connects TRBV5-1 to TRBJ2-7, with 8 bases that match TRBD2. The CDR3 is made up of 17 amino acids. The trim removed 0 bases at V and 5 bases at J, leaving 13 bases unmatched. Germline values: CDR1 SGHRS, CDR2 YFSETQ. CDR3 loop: CASSLGVSGSQPHEQYF. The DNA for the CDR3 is TGCGCCAGCAGCTTGGGAGTGAGCGGGAGTCAGCCCCACGAGCAGTACTTC.

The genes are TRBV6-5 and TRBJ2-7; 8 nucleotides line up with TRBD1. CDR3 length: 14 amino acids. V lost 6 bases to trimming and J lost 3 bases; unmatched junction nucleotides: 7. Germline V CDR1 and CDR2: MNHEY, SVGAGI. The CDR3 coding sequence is TGTGCCAGCAGCCCGGGACAGGCTTACTACGAGCAGTACTTC. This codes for CASSPGQAYYEQYF.

CDR3 loop: CASSQAATGPFNTGELFF. CDR3 bases: TGTGCCAGCAGCCAAGCAGCCACGGGGCCATTTAACACCGGGGAGCTGTTTTTT. This rearrangement joins TRBV4-2 to TRBJ2-2; either TRBD1 or TRBD2 may fit D (5 bases each). CDR1 and CDR2 (germline): LGHNA, YNFKEQ. The CDR3 has 18 amino acids. Trimming stripped 1 base from V and 2 bases from J, with 17 bases between.

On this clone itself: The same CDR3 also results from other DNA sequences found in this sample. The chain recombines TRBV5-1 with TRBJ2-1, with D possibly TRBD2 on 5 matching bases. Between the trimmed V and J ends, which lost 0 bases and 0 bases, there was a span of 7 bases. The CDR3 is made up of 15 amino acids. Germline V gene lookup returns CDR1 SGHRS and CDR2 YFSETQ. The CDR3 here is CASSLVAGSYNEQFF. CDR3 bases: TGCGCCAGCAGCTTGGTTGCGGGCTCCTACAATGAGCAGTTCTTC. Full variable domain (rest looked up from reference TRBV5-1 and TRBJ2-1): KAGVTQTPRYLIKTRGQQVTLSCSPISGHRSVSWYQQTPGQGLQFLFEYFSETQRNKGNFPGRFSGRQFSNSRSEMNVSTLELGDSALYLCASSLVAGSYNEQFFGPGTRLTVL.

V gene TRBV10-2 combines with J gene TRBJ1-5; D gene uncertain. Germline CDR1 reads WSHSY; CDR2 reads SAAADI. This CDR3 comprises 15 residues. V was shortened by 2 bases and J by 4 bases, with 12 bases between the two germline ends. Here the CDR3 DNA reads TGCGCCAGCAGTGAGACCGGGAAGTCTAATCAGCCCCAGCATTTT. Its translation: CASSETGKSNQPQHF.

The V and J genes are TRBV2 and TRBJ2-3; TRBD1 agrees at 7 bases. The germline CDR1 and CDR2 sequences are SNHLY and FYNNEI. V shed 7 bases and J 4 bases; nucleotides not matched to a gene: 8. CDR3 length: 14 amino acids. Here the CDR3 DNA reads TGTGCCAGCAACCGAGGGACAGCCTCAGATACGCAGTATTTT. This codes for CASNRGTASDTQYF.

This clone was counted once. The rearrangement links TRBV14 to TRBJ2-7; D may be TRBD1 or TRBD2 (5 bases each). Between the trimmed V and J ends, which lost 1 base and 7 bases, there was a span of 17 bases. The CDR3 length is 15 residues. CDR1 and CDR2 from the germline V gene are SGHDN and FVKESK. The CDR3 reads CASSQVRASFKEQYF. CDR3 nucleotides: TGTGCCAGCAGCCAAGTCAGGGCTAGCTTCAAAGAGCAGTACTTC.

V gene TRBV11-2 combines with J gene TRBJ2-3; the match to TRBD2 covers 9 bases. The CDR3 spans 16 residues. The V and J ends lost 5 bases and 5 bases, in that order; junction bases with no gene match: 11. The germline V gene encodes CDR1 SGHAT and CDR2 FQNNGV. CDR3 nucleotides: TGTGCCAGCAGCACTAGGGCGGGAGGGCCCGTAGATACGCAGTATTTT. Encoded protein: CASSTRAGGPVDTQYF.

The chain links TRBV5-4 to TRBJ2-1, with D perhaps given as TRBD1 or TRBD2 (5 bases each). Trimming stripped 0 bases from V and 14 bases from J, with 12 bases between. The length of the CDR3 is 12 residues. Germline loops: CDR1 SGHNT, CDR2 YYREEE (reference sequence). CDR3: CASSLVGTKEFF. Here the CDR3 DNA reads TGTGCCAGCAGCTTGGTAGGGACGAAGGAGTTCTTC.

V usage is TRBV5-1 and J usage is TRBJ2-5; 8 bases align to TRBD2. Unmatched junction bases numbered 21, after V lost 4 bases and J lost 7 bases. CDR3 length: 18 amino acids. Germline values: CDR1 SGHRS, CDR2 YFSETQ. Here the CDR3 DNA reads TGCGCCAGCAGCCCGGCCTTCTATAGCGGGACGCCGTCGGTGACCCAGTACTTC. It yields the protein CASSPAFYSGTPSVTQYF.

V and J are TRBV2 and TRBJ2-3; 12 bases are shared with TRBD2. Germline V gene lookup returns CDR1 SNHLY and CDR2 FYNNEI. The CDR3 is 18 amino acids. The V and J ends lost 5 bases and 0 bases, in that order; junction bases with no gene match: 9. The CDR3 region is CASSPPRTSGVSTDTQYF. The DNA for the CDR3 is TGTGCCAGCAGTCCGCCCCGGACTAGCGGGGTAAGCACAGATACGCAGTATTTT.

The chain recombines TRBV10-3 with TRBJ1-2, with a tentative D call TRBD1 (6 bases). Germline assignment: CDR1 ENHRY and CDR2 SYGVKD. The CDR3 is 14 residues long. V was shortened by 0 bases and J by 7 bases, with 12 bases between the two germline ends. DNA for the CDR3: TGTGCCATCAGTGAGTCGATGGGGGCGCGTGGCTACACCTTC. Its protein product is CAISESMGARGYTF.